This T cell receptor beta chain derives from a study of cytomegalovirus exposure and HLA in healthy donors. On this clone: Its antigen remains unknown.

Nominally healthy donors provided the samples, though records likely missed some immune exposures. This CDR3 region has 15 residues. V lost 3 bases to trimming and J lost 3 bases; unmatched junction nucleotides: 7. Looked up from germline, CDR1 is MNHNS and CDR2 is SASEGT. Researchers ran the PCR with 60 Vbeta and 13 Jbeta primers. This table comes from immunoSEQ multiplex PCR, and its TCRdb copy is limited to in-frame clones, with some not included. Here the sample spans about 140,000 clones, approximately 80% being singletons. Points from the study as a whole: A later analysis found common viral pathogens apparently linked to several of the most significant clusters. Investigators reported 150 to 200 TCR beta chains as tied to cytomegalovirus. What a later analysis reportedly showed was that an Asian-associated ancestry cluster had fewer N-insertions than the roughly 670-donor mean.

The TCR was taken from a man aged 25 to 45 in good health and CMV-seronegative. The specimen sequenced was PBMCs. The chain has TRBV6-1 and TRBJ1-2; 7 bases are shared with TRBD1. The CDR3 region is CASSDERQGDYGYTF. CDR3 sequence (DNA): TGTGCCAGCAGTGATGAGCGACAGGGCGACTATGGCTACACCTTC.